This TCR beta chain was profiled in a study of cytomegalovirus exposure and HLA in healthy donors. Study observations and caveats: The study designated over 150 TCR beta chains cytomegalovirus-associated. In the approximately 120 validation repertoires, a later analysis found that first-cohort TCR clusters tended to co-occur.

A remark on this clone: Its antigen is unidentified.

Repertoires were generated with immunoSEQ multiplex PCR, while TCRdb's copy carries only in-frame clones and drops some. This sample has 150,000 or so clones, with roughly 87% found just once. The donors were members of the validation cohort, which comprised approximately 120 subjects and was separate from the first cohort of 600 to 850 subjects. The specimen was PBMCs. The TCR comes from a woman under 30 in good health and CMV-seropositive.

CDR3 protein: CASSSARQGAGSPLHF. In DNA, the CDR3 is TGTGCCAGCAGCTCGGCCCGACAGGGAGCTGGCTCACCCCTCCACTTT. This sequence joins TRBV7-3 and TRBJ1-6, with TRBD1 matching 7 bases. The CDR3 is 16 amino acids. The J segment lost 10 bases and the V segment lost 4 bases, leaving 13 bases of the junction unmatched. Germline V gene sequence: CDR1 SGHTA, CDR2 FQGTGA.